Shown below are 21 T cell receptor beta chains from a single sample sequenced in a study of blood T cell repertoires in COVID-19. Sequencing was performed with immunoSEQ multiplex PCR; in TCRdb, only in-frame clones are kept and a portion is missing. Seen here are 150,000 or so clones, 65% to 85% observed once, and the top ten hold 3.5% to 4.5%. Input material: peripheral blood. Receptor source: an older woman with acute or convalescent COVID-19.

The rearrangement uses TRBV7-9 and TRBJ1-4; TRBD1 agrees at 10 bases. After removal of 2 bases from V and 8 bases from J, the junction contained 5 bases not matched to a gene. CDR1 and CDR2 from the germline V gene are SEHNR and FQNEAQ (reference sequence). The CDR3 is made up of 15 amino acids. Here the CDR3 DNA reads TGTGCCAGCAGCTTATTGGGACAGGGGAGCGAAAAACTGTTTTTT. This sequence encodes CASSLLGQGSEKLFF.

The chain recombines TRBV6-5 with TRBJ1-5, with TRBD1 matching 7 bases. This CDR3 is 14 amino acids long. Per germline, CDR1 MNHEY and CDR2 SVGAGI. V dropped 6 bases and J dropped 4; count of bases not matched to a gene: 6. The CDR3 DNA sequence: TGTGCCAGCAGCCCGGGACAGAGGAATCAGCCCCAGCATTTT. It translates to CASSPGQRNQPQHF.

The CDR3 is CASKTIGTGFNEQYF. CDR3 nucleotides: TGTGCCAGCAAGACAATCGGGACAGGGTTCAACGAGCAGTACTTC. The chain couples TRBV28 to TRBJ2-7; TRBD1 matches 9 bases. The V gene's germline CDR1 is MDHEN and CDR2 SYDVKM. V shed 7 bases, J shed 5 bases, and the junction held 12 bases outside the gene matches. This CDR3 region has 15 residues.

CDR3 region: CASSQDVAYEQYF. The CDR3 DNA is TGTGCCAGCAGCCAAGATGTAGCCTACGAGCAGTACTTC. The chain joins TRBV4-2 to TRBJ2-7; unclear D gene. The CDR3 runs to 13 residues. V was cut by 0 bases and J by 2 bases, with 5 bases left in between. In germline, CDR1 is LGHNA, CDR2 YNFKEQ.

This rearrangement joins TRBV2 to TRBJ2-7; 8 nucleotides agree with TRBD1. Germline V gene data show CDR1 as SNHLY and CDR2 as FYNNEI. The trim removed 8 bases at V and 2 bases at J, leaving 20 bases unmatched. The CDR3 spans 18 residues. This chain's CDR3 is CASGGGRIRGQQAYEQYF. As DNA, the CDR3 is TGTGCCAGCGGCGGAGGACGAATCAGGGGGCAGCAAGCCTACGAGCAGTACTTC.

V and J are TRBV5-6 and TRBJ2-7, with 8 nucleotides matching TRBD2. In germline, CDR1 is SGHDT, CDR2 YYEEEE. Trimming cost V 4 bases and J 7 bases; bases outside gene matches: 10. The CDR3 has 14 residues. The CDR3 nucleotides read TGTGCCAGCAGCAAGGGACTAGACGCGGGGGAGCAGTACTTC. Encoded protein: CASSKGLDAGEQYF.

V usage is TRBV11-3 and J usage is TRBJ2-3; tentatively, D is TRBD2 (5 bases). The CDR3 length is 16 residues. V was shortened by 6 bases and J by 1 base, with 17 bases between the two germline ends. The germline V gene has CDR1 SGHNT and CDR2 YENEEA. CDR3 sequence reads: CASRYRYPGGTDTQYF. The CDR3 DNA reads TGTGCCAGCAGGTACAGATACCCCGGGGGCACAGATACGCAGTATTTT.

In nucleotides, the CDR3 is TGTGCCAGCAGCGCGACAGGGGCTGGAAACACCATATATTTT. Its protein product is CASSATGAGNTIYF. The chain employs TRBV5-4 and TRBJ1-3; 8 nucleotides match TRBD1. The germline V gene has CDR1 SGHNT and CDR2 YYREEE (reference sequence). The CDR3 is made up of 14 amino acids. V trimming: 4 bases; J trimming: 2 bases; junction bases outside the gene matches: 2.

The chain uses TRBV5-1 and TRBJ1-1; 10 positions agree with TRBD1. The germline gives CDR1 SGHRS, CDR2 YFSETQ. This CDR3 spans 18 amino acids. Losses at the gene ends were 2 bases for V and 3 bases for J; bases not matched to a gene: 13. In DNA form, the CDR3 reads TGCGCCAGCAGCTTACTACCGGGACAGGGGAAGGGGGACACTGAAGCTTTCTTT. The encoded protein is CASSLLPGQGKGDTEAFF.

This chain connects TRBV6-2 or TRBV6-3 to TRBJ2-4, with D perhaps TRBD1 (5 bases). Germline values: CDR1 MNHEY, CDR2 SVGEGT. The CDR3 runs to 16 residues. The V gene lost 3 bases and the J gene lost 8 bases, with 20 bases spanning the gap. CDR3 DNA sequence: TGTGCCAGCAGTTATGGGTGGGCAGCCCAAGGGGACATTCAGTACTTC. Translation gives CASSYGWAAQGDIQYF.

V and J are TRBV7-3 and TRBJ2-4; 7 bases map to TRBD2. The CDR3 contains 16 residues. The V and J ends lost 0 bases and 4 bases, in that order; junction bases with no gene match: 6. Germline V gene lookup returns CDR1 SGHTA and CDR2 FQGTGA. The CDR3: CASSLTGPSGKNIQYF. CDR3 bases: TGTGCCAGCAGCTTAACCGGCCCTAGCGGAAAAAACATTCAGTACTTC.

The chain recombines TRBV9 with TRBJ1-6, with TRBD1 identical over 7 bases. The CDR3 runs to 16 residues. Unmatched junction bases numbered 13, after V lost 3 bases and J lost 10 bases. Germline CDR1 reads SGDLS; CDR2 reads YYNGEE. CDR3 loop: CASSANNRNRGSPLHF. DNA of the CDR3: TGTGCCAGCAGCGCGAATAATCGTAACAGGGGATCACCCCTCCACTTT.

This sequence joins TRBV9 and TRBJ1-1; D is unclear. Germline values: CDR1 SGDLS, CDR2 YYNGEE. The CDR3 extends over 17 amino acids. Trimming left V 0 bases short and J 0 bases short, with 15 bases between. The CDR3 reads CASSVGALPTLNTEAFF. The CDR3 DNA reads as TGTGCCAGCAGCGTAGGGGCACTCCCGACCTTGAACACTGAAGCTTTCTTT.

The V call is TRBV27, the J call TRBJ1-1; D remains unclear. CDR3 length: 13 amino acids. Germline V lookup: CDR1 MNHEY, CDR2 SMNVEV (reference sequence). Between the trimmed V and J ends, which lost 2 bases and 8 bases, there was a span of 12 bases. The CDR3 here is CASSLRLLGEAFF. CDR3 sequence (DNA): TGTGCCAGCAGTTTAAGACTGCTTGGAGAAGCTTTCTTT.

V and J are TRBV7-9 and TRBJ1-2, with D maybe TRBD1 (6 bases). The CDR3 is 15 amino acids. Germline CDR1 and CDR2: SEHNR and FQNEAQ (reference sequence). V lost 4 bases and J lost 5, with 17 bases in between. The CDR3 reads CASSSWPQGWYGYTF. CDR3 coding DNA: TGTGCCAGCAGCTCCTGGCCACAGGGCTGGTATGGCTACACCTTC.

This sequence joins TRBV10-3 and TRBJ2-7; a possible D gene is TRBD1 (6 bases). Trimming removed 2 bases at V and 5 bases at J, with 16 bases between. The CDR3 runs 15 residues. CDR1 and CDR2 (germline): ENHRY, SYGVKD. CDR3 amino acids: CAISEPSDRSNEQYF. In DNA, the CDR3 is TGTGCCATCAGTGAGCCCTCCGACAGGTCCAACGAGCAGTACTTC.

The rearrangement joins TRBV10-3 to TRBJ2-7, with 12 bases that match TRBD1. V lost 2 bases, J lost 5 bases, and 4 bases stayed unmatched. There are 15 residues in the CDR3. The germline CDR1 and CDR2 sequences are ENHRY and SYGVKD. The CDR3 DNA sequence: TGTGCCATCAGTGAGGGGACAGGGGGCAGGAACGAGCAGTACTTC. Translated: CAISEGTGGRNEQYF.

The chain employs TRBV28 and TRBJ2-7; tentatively, D is TRBD1 (5 bases). The ends were cut back, 1 base at V and 5 bases at J, with 15 bases in the middle. The CDR3 totals 15 residues. Germline V gives CDR1 MDHEN, CDR2 SYDVKM. This chain's CDR3 is CASSLFGQGIDEQYF. In nucleotides, the CDR3 is TGTGCCAGCAGTTTATTTGGGCAGGGTATCGACGAGCAGTACTTC.

This sequence joins TRBV9 and TRBJ2-1, with D unclear. V lost 1 base to trimming and J lost 5 bases, with 7 bases between them. This CDR3 spans 13 amino acids. Looked up from germline, CDR1 is SGDLS and CDR2 is YYNGEE. The CDR3 sequence is CASSVLPNNEQFF. DNA for the CDR3: TGTGCCAGCAGCGTACTACCCAACAATGAGCAGTTCTTC. The entire variable domain, with the rest obtained from reference TRBV9 and TRBJ2-1, is as follows: DSGVTQTPKHLITATGQRVTLRCSPRSGDLSVYWYQQSLDQGLQFLIQYYNGEERAKGNILERFSAQQFPDLHSELNLSSLELGDSALYFCASSVLPNNEQFFGPGTRLTVL.

The chain employs TRBV29-1 and TRBJ2-1, with D possibly TRBD1 on 5 matching bases. In germline, CDR1 is SQVTM, CDR2 ANQGSEA. CDR3 size: 14 residues. The germline V and J ends were trimmed by 4 bases and 0 bases, with 10 bases remaining between them. The CDR3 region has the DNA TGCAGCGTTGGGGGCAGGAGCTCCTACAATGAGCAGTTCTTC. Translation gives CSVGGRSSYNEQFF.

The V and J genes are TRBV24-1 and TRBJ2-7, with D unclear. V was pared by 3 bases and J by 5 bases, with 10 bases between. The CDR3 is 13 residues long. CDR1 is KGHDR, CDR2 SFDVKD, per germline. CDR3 DNA: TGTGCCACCAGTGATGGGCCTGTGAACGAGCAGTACTTC. It is translated as CATSDGPVNEQYF.